Described below is a single TCR beta chain sequence and its context. Its target is unknown. This sample was included in a study of post-analysis software for immune sequencing data. Regarding the study as a whole: Comparison of patients with controls showed five TRBV segments more frequent in patients, TRBV5-6, TRBV5-1 and TRBV20-1 among them. Under F measure analysis, samples from one preparation batch co-clustered strongly.

Each TCR beta cDNA library carried unique molecular identifiers. TCRdb analysed the PCR reads with MiXCR anew, one entry per CDR3 protein. Here the sample spans under 900,000 distinct CDR3 sequences, about 53% being singletons. The V gene's germline CDR1 is MGHDK and CDR2 SYGVNS. This CDR3 is 16 amino acids long. The ends were cut back, 3 bases at V and 2 bases at J, with 17 bases in the middle. V is TRBV25-1 and J is TRBJ2-7; D possibly corresponds to TRBD1 (6 bases). Material for sequencing was blood. The sequence was obtained from a girl aged 5-17 years with multiple sclerosis. CDR3 residues: CASSDSDRPFPYEQYF. CDR3 coding DNA: TGTGCCAGCAGTGATTCGGACAGACCCTTTCCCTACGAGCAGTACTTC.